This T cell receptor beta chain stems from a study of cytomegalovirus exposure and HLA in healthy donors. Notes on the study in general: What TCR beta sequences reportedly achieved was accurate prediction of HLA-A and HLA-B alleles in most subjects.

CDR1 and CDR2 from the germline V gene are SGHDT and YYEEEE. Trimming at V came to 0 bases and at J to 3 bases, leaving 10 bases not matched to a gene. The CDR3 sequence is 17 residues long. Points on this clone: Antigen: not known.

PCR amplification relied on 60 Vbeta primers (plus 13 Jbeta primers). Repertoires were generated with immunoSEQ multiplex PCR, while TCRdb's copy carries only in-frame clones and drops some. In the table there are about 190,000 clones, over 65% of which are singletons. The receptor's source is a woman younger than 45 in good health and CMV-seronegative. Sequencing was done on a sample of PBMCs. The chain couples TRBV5-6 to TRBJ1-1; 8 bases line up with TRBD1. The CDR3 DNA sequence: TGTGCCAGCAGCTTGGCCTGGGCAGGGGGCCGCGACACTGAAGCTTTCTTT. It codes for CASSLAWAGGRDTEAFF.